Following are 27 T cell receptor beta chains from one sample sequenced in a study of neurological immune-mediated disorders. TCRdb analysed the 5' RACE reads with MiXCR anew, one entry per CDR3 protein. This sample has 25,000 to 30,000 distinct CDR3 sequences; approximately 16% occur once, and the top ten carry around 5.2%. Sample time point: technical triplicate 3. Source material: CD4+ T cells from blood. The receptors shown here come from a female donor with HTLV-1-associated myelopathy (HAM/TSP).

This clonotype was observed at least ten times. The rearrangement joins TRBV20-1 to TRBJ1-1; 11 nucleotides align to TRBD1. The CDR3 sequence is 14 residues long. Per the germline V gene, CDR1 is DFQATT and CDR2 is SNEGSKA (reference sequence). The J segment lost 5 bases and the V segment lost 1 base, leaving 3 bases of the junction unmatched. CDR3 nucleotides: TGCAGTGCTAGAGCGGACAGGGGGCGAACTGAAGCTTTCTTT. Translated: CSARADRGRTEAFF.

This clonotype was seen repeatedly, ten times or more. The chain links TRBV5-1 to TRBJ2-1; D not certain. This CDR3 region has 16 residues. Trimming removed 3 bases from V and 0 bases from J, with 13 bases in between. Germline values: CDR1 SGHRS, CDR2 YFSETQ. The CDR3 reads CASSSLSESSYNEQFF. Written as DNA, the CDR3 is TGCGCCAGCAGCTCATTAAGTGAAAGCTCCTACAATGAGCAGTTCTTC.

This clonotype was seen many times. This chain uses TRBV10-3 with TRBJ1-1; 11 positions agree with TRBD1. Germline V CDR1 and CDR2: ENHRY, SYGVKD. V dropped 0 bases and J dropped 0; count of bases not matched to a gene: 3. CDR3 length equals 17 residues. CDR3 bases: TGTGCCATCAGTGAGTCGGGGACAGGGGGAATGAACACTGAAGCTTTCTTT. Its translation is CAISESGTGGMNTEAFF.

This clonotype was seen ten or more times. The V and J genes are TRBV5-1 and TRBJ2-7; D is possibly TRBD1 (7 bases). Germline V lookup: CDR1 SGHRS, CDR2 YFSETQ. V was trimmed by 0 bases and J by 4 bases, leaving 17 bases between them. CDR3 size: 16 residues. CDR3 nucleotides: TGCGCCAGCAGCTTGGAAGGCGGGACAGATCGTTACGAGCAGTACTTC. Its protein is CASSLEGGTDRYEQYF.

This clonotype has a count of ten or more. The rearrangement joins TRBV2 to TRBJ1-6; D ambiguous. Deletions cut 6 bases from V and 6 bases from J, with 18 bases between. The CDR3 spans 16 residues. Germline-derived CDR1 and CDR2 are SNHLY and FYNNEI. The CDR3 is CASSSEGLVSNSPLHF. In nucleotides, the CDR3 is TGTGCCAGCAGCTCGGAGGGTTTGGTTAGTAATTCACCCCTCCACTTT.

This clonotype appeared many times. An end of the junction differs from the germline gene, which may be a read error. The chain combines TRBV7-7 with TRBJ2-2; TRBD1 aligns across 7 bases. The CDR3 is 15 amino acids. The germline V gene has CDR1 SSHAT and CDR2 FNYEAQ (reference sequence). For the CDR3, the DNA is TGTGCTAGCAGCCCGGGGACAGCAAACACCGGGGAGCTGTTTTTT. It yields the protein CASSPGTANTGELFF.

At least ten counts were recorded for this clonotype. The chain has TRBV5-1 and TRBJ1-1; D is perhaps TRBD1 (5 bases). The CDR3 is made up of 16 amino acids. V was clipped by 3 bases and J by 5 bases, with 20 bases between them. The germline CDR1 and CDR2 sequences are SGHRS and YFSETQ. CDR3 sequence (DNA): TGCGCCAGCAGCTACCTGGACATGGGGAAGGGTACTGAAGCTTTCTTT. This codes for CASSYLDMGKGTEAFF.

This clonotype was counted many times. The chain links TRBV20-1 to TRBJ2-3, with 11 bases lining up with TRBD2. Germline-derived CDR1 and CDR2 are DFQATT and SNEGSKA (reference sequence). J gave up 5 bases and V 5 bases, and 6 bases lay outside the gene matches. The CDR3 has 14 amino acids. The CDR3 spells CSALLAGAIDTQYF. DNA for the CDR3: TGCAGTGCTCTACTAGCGGGAGCGATAGATACGCAGTATTTT.

This clonotype occurred many times. The J gene is TRBJ1-4, the V gene TRBV4-1; D gene unclear. V dropped 7 bases and J dropped 0 bases, with 12 bases sitting between them. CDR1 is MGHRA and CDR2 is YSYEKL in the germline V gene. The CDR3 runs to 15 residues. The CDR3 region is CASNPDGATNEKLFF. DNA for the CDR3: TGCGCCAGCAACCCGGACGGGGCAACTAATGAAAAACTGTTTTTT.

This clonotype was seen at least ten times. The chain links TRBV5-6 to TRBJ2-2, with D tentatively TRBD2 (6 bases). This CDR3 region has 15 residues. V lost 0 bases and J lost 3, with 9 bases in between. Germline V gene data show CDR1 as SGHDT and CDR2 as YYEEEE. In DNA form, the CDR3 reads TGTGCCAGCAGCTTGGATCCGGGGGACACCGGGGAGCTGTTTTTT. Translating it yields CASSLDPGDTGELFF. The variable domain in full, with the rest retrieved from reference TRBV5-6 and TRBJ2-2, is DAGVTQSPTHLIKTRGQQVTLRCSPKSGHDTVSWYQQALGQGPQFIFQYYEEEERQRGNFPDRFSGHQFPNYSSELNVNALLLGDSALYLCASSLDPGDTGELFFGEGSRLTVL.

This clonotype was observed many times. This chain joins TRBV7-9 and TRBJ1-6; the D gene is possibly TRBD1 (5 bases). The CDR3 covers 13 residues. Trimming stripped 5 bases from V and 10 bases from J, with 12 bases between. Germline V gene sequence: CDR1 SEHNR, CDR2 FQNEAQ (reference sequence). In DNA form, the CDR3 reads TGTGCCAGCAGCCTAGATTGGGGGTCACCCCTCCACTTT. Translating it yields CASSLDWGSPLHF.

Ten or more counts support this clonotype. At one end the junction does not follow the germline gene, possibly because of a read error. The rearrangement joins TRBV2 to TRBJ2-2; 10 nucleotides line up with TRBD2. The CDR3 consists of 15 residues. Germline values: CDR1 SNHLY, CDR2 FYNNEI. The CDR3 here is CASSQAGGPTGELFF. The CDR3 bases are TGTGCCAGCAGTCAAGCGGGAGGGCCCACCGGGGAGCTGTTTTTT.

This clonotype showed up many times. The chain recombines TRBV4-2 with TRBJ2-2, with 11 positions matching TRBD2. V trimming: 0 bases; J trimming: 8 bases; junction bases outside the gene matches: 5. The CDR3 is made up of 16 amino acids. Germline V gives CDR1 LGHNA, CDR2 YNFKEQ. The CDR3: CASSQEAVAGGGELFF. CDR3 sequence (DNA): TGTGCCAGCAGCCAAGAGGCGGTAGCGGGAGGGGGGGAGCTGTTTTTT.

The V call is TRBV4-1, the J call TRBJ1-5; a possible D gene is TRBD1 (5 bases). Germline V CDR1 and CDR2: MGHRA, YSYEKL. With 0 bases removed from V and 4 bases from J, the gap between germline ends came to 10 bases. The CDR3 is 15 amino acids. The CDR3 bases are TGCGCCAGCAGCCAAGATTGGACATTTAATCAGCCCCAGCATTTT. This codes for CASSQDWTFNQPQHF.

This clonotype was seen ten or more times. The chain links TRBV19 to TRBJ2-1, with 8 bases identical to TRBD1. J was trimmed by 8 bases and V by 7 bases; bases with no gene match: 4. Germline values: CDR1 LNHDA, CDR2 SQIVND (reference sequence). The CDR3 covers 12 residues. The DNA for the CDR3 is TGTGCCAGTAACAGGGGGTTGGATGAGCAGTTCTTC. Amino acid sequence: CASNRGLDEQFF.

Many counts were recorded for this clonotype. The chain couples TRBV4-3 to TRBJ2-2; D unresolved. The germline V and J ends were trimmed by 0 bases and 6 bases, with 8 bases remaining between them. The CDR3 covers 14 residues. Germline CDR1 reads LGHNA; CDR2 reads YSLEER. The CDR3 coding sequence is TGCGCCAGCAGCCAAGAAGCGTCTGCCGGGGAGCTGTTTTTT. This encodes CASSQEASAGELFF.

This clonotype was counted many times. The CDR3 spells CASSYLPTGGYTF. Written as DNA, the CDR3 is TGTGCCAGCAGTTACCTTCCGACGGGCGGCTACACCTTC. The J gene is TRBJ1-2, the V gene TRBV6-5, with D unclear. V dropped 2 bases and J dropped 8 bases, with 12 bases sitting between them. The CDR3 runs to 13 residues. The germline gives CDR1 MNHEY, CDR2 SVGAGI.

This clonotype is medium-sized (0.01 to 0.1%) within its sample. The V gene is TRBV20-1, the J gene TRBJ1-3, with TRBD1 matching over 10 bases. The trim removed 6 bases at V and 6 bases at J, leaving 11 bases unmatched. Germline loops: CDR1 DFQATT, CDR2 SNEGSKA (reference sequence). CDR3 length: 15 amino acids. The CDR3 coding sequence is TGCAGTGCCGCCCACCGGGACAGGGGATTAAACACCATATATTTT. Protein: CSAAHRDRGLNTIYF.

At least ten counts were recorded for this clonotype. The genes are TRBV3-1 and TRBJ1-1; D ambiguous. The germline CDR1 and CDR2 sequences are LGHDT and YNNKEL (reference sequence). V shed 3 bases and J shed 6 bases, with 8 bases lying between them. This CDR3 has 12 residues. CDR3 bases: TGTGCCAGCAGCCATGGTGGAGCTGAAGCTTTCTTT. It is translated as CASSHGGAEAFF.

This clonotype was detected many times. This chain connects TRBV3-1 to TRBJ2-7; no clear D. V was trimmed by 1 base and J by 4 bases, leaving 5 bases between them. Germline V lookup: CDR1 LGHDT, CDR2 YNNKEL (reference sequence). This CDR3 is 12 amino acids long. The CDR3 DNA reads TGTGCCAGCAGCCAAGGGGGTTACGAGCAGTACTTC. Its protein is CASSQGGYEQYF.

At least ten counts were recorded for this clonotype. The genes are TRBV27 and TRBJ1-2, with D possibly matching TRBD1 (5 bases). Per germline, CDR1 MNHEY and CDR2 SMNVEV (reference sequence). The CDR3 spans 13 residues. V was clipped by 6 bases and J by 2 bases, with 10 bases between them. The CDR3 loop reads CASRARDNYGYTF. CDR3 DNA: TGTGCCAGCAGGGCACGGGACAACTATGGCTACACCTTC.

This clonotype was seen repeatedly, ten times or more. V usage is TRBV5-6 and J usage is TRBJ2-1; weak D call: TRBD1 (6 bases). The CDR3 covers 16 residues. The V end was cut by 7 bases, the J end by 1 base, with 18 bases between. Germline V CDR1 and CDR2: SGHDT, YYEEEE. CDR3 DNA sequence: TGTGCCAGCGGCAAGACAGGATGGGATTCCTACAATGAGCAGTTCTTC. Amino acids: CASGKTGWDSYNEQFF.

This clonotype was counted ten times or more. The V and J genes are TRBV24-1 and TRBJ2-1; TRBD2 is a possible D gene (6 bases). This CDR3 is built from 14 residues. V was trimmed by 4 bases and J by 5 bases, leaving 11 bases between them. Germline V gene sequence: CDR1 KGHDR, CDR2 SFDVKD. In DNA form, the CDR3 reads TGTGCCACCAGTGAGGGGACTCCTAACAATGAGCAGTTCTTC. Its protein is CATSEGTPNNEQFF.

This clonotype was observed at least ten times. The chain carries TRBV19 and TRBJ2-3; D not resolved. V was trimmed by 5 bases and J by 6 bases, leaving 18 bases between them. The CDR3 runs to 15 residues. CDR1 is LNHDA, CDR2 SQIVND, per germline (reference sequence). The CDR3 nucleotides read TGTGCCAGTAGTCCCCGAGGCAGGCCGCAGGATACGCAGTATTTT. It yields the protein CASSPRGRPQDTQYF.

This clonotype occurred many times. The J gene is TRBJ2-7, the V gene TRBV18; D might be TRBD1 or TRBD2, each matching 5 bases. Germline CDR1 is KGHSH and CDR2 is LQKENI. The CDR3 extends over 14 amino acids. V lost 1 base to trimming and J lost 2 bases, with 9 bases between them. CDR3 sequence reads: CASSPLQGPYEQYF. The CDR3 nucleotides read TGTGCCAGCTCACCACTTCAGGGACCCTACGAGCAGTACTTC.

This clonotype was recorded many times. The rearrangement links TRBV3-1 to TRBJ1-5; the match to TRBD1 covers 8 bases. With 2 bases clipped from V and 5 bases from J, the junction kept 17 bases outside the gene matches. The germline CDR1 and CDR2 sequences are LGHDT and YNNKEL (reference sequence). This CDR3 region has 19 residues. CDR3 in DNA: TGTGCCAGCAGCCAATCGCGGCGAACCGGGACAGGTTTTGATCAGCCCCAGCATTTT. As protein: CASSQSRRTGTGFDQPQHF. The entire variable domain, with the rest obtained from reference TRBV3-1 and TRBJ1-5, is as follows: DTAVSQTPKYLVTQMGNDKSIKCEQNLGHDTMYWYKQDSKKFLKIMFSYNNKELIINETVPNRFSPKSPDKAHLNLHINSLELGDSAVYFCASSQSRRTGTGFDQPQHFGDGTRLSIL.

This clonotype was recorded at least ten times. The chain links TRBV5-8 to TRBJ2-2; 11 bases map to TRBD2. The CDR3 is 19 residues long. CDR1 is SGHTS and CDR2 is YDEGEE in the germline V gene. The J segment lost 2 bases and the V segment lost 0 bases, leaving 9 bases of the junction unmatched. The CDR3 spells CASSLGPGLAVINTGELFF. The CDR3, as DNA: TGTGCCAGCAGCTTGGGCCCGGGACTAGCGGTGATCAACACCGGGGAGCTGTTTTTT.